Below are 26 T cell receptor beta chains sequenced from a single sample in a study of blood T cell repertoires in COVID-19. Profiling relied on immunoSEQ multiplex PCR, and the TCRdb table lists in-frame clones only, not all of them. The data hold approximately 150,000 clones, with about 85% observed a single time. The sample was peripheral blood. All receptors come from a human donor in a cohort sampled during active COVID-19.

Only a few counts were recorded for this clone. The V gene is TRBV27, the J gene TRBJ2-2; TRBD2 matches at 9 bases. Germline V gene lookup returns CDR1 MNHEY and CDR2 SMNVEV (reference sequence). CDR3 size: 15 residues. V lost 3 bases, J lost 1 base, and 0 bases stayed unmatched. The DNA for the CDR3 is TGTGCCAGCAGTTTTAGCGGGAGGAACACCGGGGAGCTGTTTTTT. It is translated as CASSFSGRNTGELFF.

This clone came up once. The J gene is TRBJ1-1, the V gene TRBV20-1; tentatively, D is TRBD1 (6 bases). Germline CDR1 DFQATT, CDR2 SNEGSKA (reference sequence). V was cut by 3 bases and J by 5 bases, with 7 bases left in between. This CDR3 has 11 residues. The CDR3 loop is CSASRGTEAFF. CDR3 nucleotide sequence: TGCAGTGCTAGCAGGGGAACTGAAGCTTTCTTT.

The count of this clone is one. The V gene is TRBV7-2, the J gene TRBJ1-2, with 8 bases identical to TRBD1. From germline, CDR1 is SGHTA and CDR2 FQGNSA. V lost 3 bases and J lost 8; bases outside the gene matches: 5. CDR3 size: 13 residues. CDR3 loop: CASSFETGGGYTF. CDR3 in DNA: TGTGCCAGCAGCTTTGAAACAGGGGGAGGCTACACCTTC.

This CDR3 reads CASSLQGAGADTQYF. In DNA, the CDR3 is TGTGCCAGCAGCTTGCAAGGGGCCGGTGCAGATACGCAGTATTTT. The chain links TRBV7-9 to TRBJ2-3; possible D gene TRBD1, 5 bases. The CDR3 length is 15 residues. CDR1 is SEHNR, CDR2 FQNEAQ, per germline (reference sequence). Trimming pared 3 bases from V and 4 bases from J, leaving 14 bases between.

The gene calls are TRBV4-3 and TRBJ1-5, with a weak D call TRBD1 (5 bases). The CDR3 spans 15 residues. Germline assignment: CDR1 LGHNA and CDR2 YSLEER. Deletions cut 8 bases from V and 7 bases from J, with 21 bases between. CDR3 nucleotide sequence: TGCGCCAGCCAGCCAAACCTCCTGGGGGGACAGCCCCAGCATTTT. Protein sequence: CASQPNLLGGQPQHF.

The genes are TRBV4-1 and TRBJ2-3, with unresolved D. Trimming stripped 1 base from V and 5 bases from J, with 7 bases between. CDR1 and CDR2 (germline): MGHRA, YSYEKL. The CDR3 runs 13 residues. In DNA, the CDR3 is TGCGCCAGCAGCCAAGGCCTCAGAGATACGCAGTATTTT. As protein: CASSQGLRDTQYF.

The V call is TRBV6-2 or TRBV6-3, the J call TRBJ2-7; 14 nucleotides match TRBD2. The germline V gene has CDR1 MNHEY and CDR2 SVGEGT. CDR3 length: 16 amino acids. The J segment lost 4 bases and the V segment lost 2 bases, leaving 4 bases of the junction unmatched. The CDR3 protein is CASSYGTSGRHYEQYF. The CDR3 DNA is TGTGCCAGCAGTTACGGGACTAGCGGGAGACATTACGAGCAGTACTTC.

V gene TRBV19 combines with J gene TRBJ2-3; 12 bases match TRBD1. This CDR3 is 17 amino acids long. The germline gives CDR1 LNHDA, CDR2 SQIVND (reference sequence). The V segment lost 5 bases and the J segment 6 bases; nucleotides outside the gene matches: 12. The CDR3 protein is CASSLFGTGGASDTQYF. The CDR3 DNA is TGTGCCAGTAGTCTATTCGGGACAGGGGGCGCTTCCGATACGCAGTATTTT.

This chain connects TRBV25-1 to TRBJ2-4; a weak D match, TRBD2 (7 bases). The CDR3 loop spans 17 amino acids. V lost 4 bases and J lost 7, with 23 bases in between. From germline, CDR1 is MGHDK and CDR2 SYGVNS. The CDR3, as DNA: TGTGCCAGCAGTGGCATGGGGCTAGCGGAGAGGGGGAACATTCAGTACTTC. Its protein is CASSGMGLAERGNIQYF.

This clone occurred once. V gene TRBV3-1 (or the pseudogene TRBV3-2) combines with J gene TRBJ2-7; no reliable D call. The CDR3 is made up of 13 amino acids. Per germline, CDR1 LGHDT and CDR2 YNNKEL (reference sequence). The V gene lost 4 bases and the J gene lost 3 bases, with 10 bases spanning the gap. The CDR3 here is CASSLLADYEQYF. Here the CDR3 DNA reads TGTGCCAGCAGCCTACTCGCGGACTACGAGCAGTACTTC.

This clone was found a few times. The V and J genes are TRBV13 and TRBJ2-7, with TRBD1 identical over 10 bases. The V and J ends lost 4 bases and 0 bases, in that order; junction bases with no gene match: 6. The CDR3 runs 16 residues. Per germline, CDR1 PRHDT and CDR2 FYEKMQ (reference sequence). The CDR3 DNA sequence: TGTGCCAGCAGCTCCGACAGGGGGCGTAGCTCCTACGAGCAGTACTTC. Translating it yields CASSSDRGRSSYEQYF.

The rearrangement uses TRBV6-1 and TRBJ2-3; 9 bases line up with TRBD2. The CDR3 has 16 residues. The ends lost 2 bases at V and 3 bases at J; junction bases unmatched: 6. Germline values: CDR1 MNHNS, CDR2 SASEGT. The CDR3 spells CASSEPVTSGTDTQYF. The CDR3 coding sequence is TGTGCCAGCAGTGAACCCGTGACTAGCGGTACAGATACGCAGTATTTT.

The rearrangement uses TRBV19 and TRBJ1-1; D is uncertain. CDR1 LNHDA and CDR2 SQIVND come from the germline V gene (reference sequence). The CDR3 is 13 residues long. Trimming left V 1 base short and J 6 bases short, with 9 bases between. The CDR3 DNA is TGTGCCAGTAGTATAGGGGAGCGCTCTGAAGCTTTCTTT. Translating gives CASSIGERSEAFF.

This chain connects TRBV15 to TRBJ2-1, with D maybe TRBD2 (6 bases). Trimming shortened V by 0 bases and J by 9 bases, and 12 bases separated the two germline ends. Germline V gene data show CDR1 as LNHNV and CDR2 as YYDKDF (reference sequence). The CDR3 covers 14 residues. The CDR3 nucleotides are TGTGCCACCAGCAGAGAGGTTGCGGGACTTGAGCAGTTCTTC. It translates to CATSREVAGLEQFF.

This clone has just one count. The rearrangement links TRBV7-8 to TRBJ2-7, with TRBD1 matching over 7 bases. Germline-derived CDR1 and CDR2 are SGHVS and FQNEAQ. The CDR3 has 14 amino acids. J gave up 6 bases and V 4 bases, and 9 bases lay outside the gene matches. CDR3: CASSSQPTGSEQYF. In DNA form, the CDR3 reads TGTGCCAGCAGCTCACAGCCGACAGGGTCCGAGCAGTACTTC.

V and J are TRBV19 and TRBJ1-4; D not certain. The CDR3 contains 14 residues. The V and J ends lost 2 bases and 4 bases respectively, with 8 bases between them. Per germline, CDR1 LNHDA and CDR2 SQIVND (reference sequence). Here the CDR3 reads CASSILGNNEKLFF. CDR3 sequence (DNA): TGTGCCAGTAGTATACTAGGAAATAATGAAAAACTGTTTTTT.

The chain couples TRBV5-8 to TRBJ2-2; 7 nucleotides align to TRBD1. There are 17 residues in the CDR3. The germline V gene encodes CDR1 SGHTS and CDR2 YDEGEE. Trimming removed 0 bases from V and 1 base from J; junction bases left unmatched: 6. The CDR3 DNA reads TGTGCCAGCAGCTTGGGCAGGGGGACGAAGAACACCGGGGAGCTGTTTTTT. It yields the protein CASSLGRGTKNTGELFF.

This chain connects TRBV5-6 to TRBJ2-7; TRBD1 matches 10 bases. Germline V gene data show CDR1 as SGHDT and CDR2 as YYEEEE. This CDR3 has 15 amino acids. The V segment lost 2 bases and the J segment 4 bases; nucleotides outside the gene matches: 6. The CDR3 loop reads CASSLLGQGLYEQYF. For the CDR3, the DNA is TGTGCCAGCAGCTTACTGGGACAGGGGTTATACGAGCAGTACTTC.

The CDR3 DNA sequence: TGTGCCAGCAGGACAGGGGATAACATTCAGTACTTC. This gives the protein CASRTGDNIQYF. This chain connects TRBV6-6 to TRBJ2-4; 8 nucleotides align to TRBD1. The CDR3 extends over 12 amino acids. The J segment lost 7 bases and the V segment lost 6 bases, leaving 2 bases of the junction unmatched. Germline V gene lookup returns CDR1 MNHNY and CDR2 SVGAGI (reference sequence).

V gene TRBV18 combines with J gene TRBJ1-4; D ambiguous. The CDR3 runs to 13 residues. The V gene lost 3 bases and the J gene lost 7 bases, with 9 bases spanning the gap. Germline V gene data show CDR1 as KGHSH and CDR2 as LQKENI. As DNA, the CDR3 is TGTGCCAGCTCACCTTTGGGAGCTGAAAAACTGTTTTTT. Encoded protein: CASSPLGAEKLFF.

V usage is TRBV5-8 and J usage is TRBJ1-2; tentatively, D is TRBD1 (6 bases). This CDR3 has 14 amino acids. Germline V CDR1 and CDR2: SGHTS, YDEGEE. V dropped 0 bases and J dropped 7 bases, with 13 bases sitting between them. In DNA, the CDR3 is TGTGCCAGCAGCTTGGTTCGGGGGGCGCGTGGCTACACCTTC. Its translation is CASSLVRGARGYTF. The full variable domain, in which reference TRBV5-8 and TRBJ1-2 provide the parts outside the CDR3, is EAGVTQSPTHLIKTRGQQATLRCSPISGHTSVYWYQQALGLGLQFLLWYDEGEERNRGNFPPRFSGRQFPNYSSELNVNALELEDSALYLCASSLVRGARGYTFGSGTRLTVV.

The rearrangement uses TRBV4-1 and TRBJ2-7; 12 bases match TRBD2. The CDR3 covers 16 residues. The V segment lost 0 bases and the J segment 6 bases; nucleotides outside the gene matches: 6. The germline CDR1 and CDR2 sequences are MGHRA and YSYEKL. CDR3 loop: CASSQEGLAGRVEQYF. CDR3 nucleotides: TGCGCCAGCAGCCAAGAAGGACTAGCGGGAAGAGTCGAGCAGTACTTC.

The chain has TRBV19 and TRBJ1-3, with D tentatively TRBD1 (5 bases). From germline, CDR1 is LNHDA and CDR2 SQIVND (reference sequence). The CDR3 extends over 14 amino acids. Trimming removed 5 bases from V and 3 bases from J, with 11 bases in between. The CDR3 is CASSPQGIGNTIYF. The DNA for the CDR3 is TGTGCCAGTAGTCCCCAGGGAATTGGAAACACCATATATTTT.

V usage is TRBV27 and J usage is TRBJ1-2, with D possibly being TRBD1 (5 bases). V lost 2 bases to trimming and J lost 4 bases, with 17 bases between them. Germline V gene sequence: CDR1 MNHEY, CDR2 SMNVEV (reference sequence). The CDR3 extends over 16 amino acids. CDR3 protein: CASSLNRGSEFYGYTF. The CDR3 DNA follows: TGTGCCAGCAGTTTAAATAGGGGAAGCGAGTTCTATGGCTACACCTTC.

The rearrangement uses TRBV19 and TRBJ1-2; 10 bases line up with TRBD1. The germline gives CDR1 LNHDA, CDR2 SQIVND (reference sequence). The CDR3 sequence is 16 residues long. V was pared by 7 bases and J by 6 bases, with 14 bases of the junction left unmatched. CDR3 residues: CASTPFWRQGADGYTF. For the CDR3, the DNA is TGTGCCAGTACCCCCTTTTGGCGACAGGGGGCTGATGGCTACACCTTC.

J is TRBJ2-2 and V is TRBV4-1, with D perhaps TRBD1 (5 bases). V was cut by 3 bases and J by 1 base, with 6 bases left in between. There are 14 residues in the CDR3. Germline-derived CDR1 and CDR2 are MGHRA and YSYEKL. The CDR3 here is CASSHGQNTGELFF. The DNA for the CDR3 is TGCGCCAGCAGCCACGGACAGAACACCGGGGAGCTGTTTTTT.